This TCR beta chain stems from a study of post-analysis software for immune sequencing data. Across the whole study: Relapsing-remitting, secondary progressive and progressive-relapsing multiple sclerosis were all included among the disease courses.

Study-level findings and limits: With TRBV5-6, TRBV5-1 and TRBV20-1 included, 4 to 6 TRBV segments were more frequent in patients than in controls. Clustering by F measure revealed strong co-clustering among samples prepared together in one batch. Controls significantly exceeded multiple sclerosis patients in normalized Chao1 diversity.

Points on this clonotype: The antigen is unknown.

The CDR3 has 19 amino acids. Trimming stripped 0 bases from V and 2 bases from J, with 22 bases between. Per the germline V gene, CDR1 is LNHNV and CDR2 is YYDKDF (reference sequence). TCR beta cDNA libraries had unique molecular identifiers. Yield was roughly 0.5 million cDNA molecules from roughly 0.93 to 9.6 million T cells. TCRdb called the PCR reads again in MiXCR, with one record for every CDR3 protein. The sample lists roughly 800,000 distinct CDR3 sequences, roughly 50% seen once, with 4.6% in the top ten. Sample: blood. The J gene is TRBJ2-5, the V gene TRBV15; a possible D gene is TRBD1 (6 bases). The clonotype was recovered from a girl aged 10-17 years with multiple sclerosis. The CDR3, as DNA: TGTGCCACCAGCAGAGATCGTGTACAGGGCGGAAGCGGACAAGAGACCCAGTACTTC. It yields the protein CATSRDRVQGGSGQETQYF.